These 19 T cell receptor beta chains share one sample of origin, sequenced in a study of OX40 agonist ivuxolimab in advanced cancers. Sequenced by immunoSEQ multiplex PCR; TCRdb stores in-frame clones only, minus some. The sample has roughly 90,000 clones, roughly 94% seen once. The sample consisted of CD4+ or CD8+ T cells sorted from blood, taken in a trial of the OX40 agonist ivuxolimab. The receptors come from an adult with an advanced solid tumor such as melanoma, head and neck, liver or kidney cancer.

The V gene is TRBV5-4, the J gene TRBJ1-1; D remains unclear. V shed 4 bases and J shed 1 base, with 11 bases lying between them. The CDR3 contains 14 residues. Germline V gives CDR1 SGHNT, CDR2 YYREEE (reference sequence). The CDR3: CASSQGDQNTEAFF. DNA of the CDR3: TGTGCCAGCAGCCAAGGCGACCAGAACACTGAAGCTTTCTTT.

The rearrangement links TRBV21-1 to TRBJ2-7. TRBV21-1 has pseudogene status. The CDR3 has 16 amino acids. The DNA for the CDR3 is TGTGCCAGCAGAAACTCTCCCGGGACCGCATACGGGGAGCAGTACTTC. It translates to CASRNSPGTAYGEQYF.

V and J are TRBV10-3 and TRBJ2-7, with D unclear. The CDR3 runs to 12 residues. V lost 2 bases, J lost 7 bases, and 9 bases lay in between. Germline loops: CDR1 ENHRY, CDR2 SYGVKD. The CDR3 DNA is TGTGCCATCAGTGAGACCTCCGCTGAGCAGTACTTC. Its translation is CAISETSAEQYF.

The CDR3 sequence is CASSYSSRGVDTQYF. DNA of the CDR3: TGTGCCAGCAGTTACTCGAGCAGGGGGGTGGATACGCAGTATTTT. The chain recombines TRBV6-5 with TRBJ2-3; D possibly corresponds to TRBD1 (7 bases). CDR1 and CDR2 from the germline V gene are MNHEY and SVGAGI. V was clipped by 0 bases and J by 6 bases, with 13 bases between them. This CDR3 is built from 15 residues.

J is TRBJ2-7 and V is TRBV11-2; 11 bases match TRBD1. The germline V gene encodes CDR1 SGHAT and CDR2 FQNNGV. V shed 3 bases and J 7 bases; nucleotides not matched to a gene: 5. The CDR3 runs to 14 residues. CDR3 in DNA: TGTGCCAGCAGCTTCGGACAGGGGGCAGGGGAGCAGTACTTC. Its translation is CASSFGQGAGEQYF.

The chain carries TRBV7-2 and TRBJ2-2; TRBD2 matches at 9 bases. Germline V gene sequence: CDR1 SGHTA, CDR2 FQGNSA. Losses at the gene ends were 1 base for V and 8 bases for J; bases not matched to a gene: 8. The CDR3 has 16 amino acids. The CDR3 region has the DNA TGTGCCAGCAGCTTAGGGTTAGCGGGGGAGACGGGGGAGCTGTTTTTT. Protein product: CASSLGLAGETGELFF.

The chain is built from TRBV6-1 and TRBJ2-7; unclear D gene. CDR1 is MNHNS, CDR2 SASEGT, per germline. This CDR3 comprises 15 residues. The V gene lost 5 bases and the J gene lost 0 bases, with 14 bases spanning the gap. The CDR3 spells CASSPDGSRSYEQYF. The CDR3 DNA is TGTGCCAGCAGTCCGGACGGATCTCGCTCCTACGAGCAGTACTTC.

The gene calls are TRBV5-5 and TRBJ2-3; either TRBD1 or TRBD2 may fit D (5 bases each). The CDR3 is 14 residues long. The V gene's germline CDR1 is SGHKS and CDR2 YYEKEE (reference sequence). Trimming left V 1 base short and J 2 bases short, with 8 bases between. The CDR3 sequence: CASSLWGTTDTQYF. In nucleotides, the CDR3 is TGTGCCAGCAGCTTGTGGGGGACCACAGATACGCAGTATTTT.

This clone was seen once. This rearrangement joins TRBV6-6 to TRBJ2-1; D is perhaps TRBD2 (6 bases). The CDR3 covers 12 residues. V was clipped by 5 bases and J by 5 bases, with 7 bases between them. The germline V gene encodes CDR1 MNHNY and CDR2 SVGAGI (reference sequence). CDR3 bases: TGTGCCAGCAGTGTAGCGGACAATGAGCAGTTCTTC. It yields the protein CASSVADNEQFF.

The V and J genes are TRBV7-9 and TRBJ1-4; 7 bases match TRBD1. Looked up from germline, CDR1 is SEHNR and CDR2 is FQNEAQ (reference sequence). The CDR3 sequence is 16 residues long. The V segment lost 5 bases and the J segment 8 bases; nucleotides outside the gene matches: 14. The CDR3 nucleotides read TGTGCCAGCAGCGACACTGTCGAGGGGGCCTCCGAAAAACTGTTTTTT. Amino acid sequence: CASSDTVEGASEKLFF.

This clone was found once. The chain links TRBV5-8 to TRBJ2-7; the D is unclear. CDR3 length: 13 residues. Germline loops: CDR1 SGHTS, CDR2 YDEGEE. Trimming pared 6 bases from V and 3 bases from J, leaving 13 bases between. The CDR3 spells CASTLGQIYEQYF. In DNA form, the CDR3 reads TGTGCCAGCACCCTCGGGCAGATCTACGAGCAGTACTTC.

This clone rates as large (0.1 to 1%). The chain is built from TRBV29-1 and TRBJ2-7; D tentatively fits TRBD1 or TRBD2 (6 bases each). The CDR3 has 13 amino acids. Trimming left V 5 bases short and J 2 bases short, with 13 bases between. Germline V gene data show CDR1 as SQVTM and CDR2 as ANQGSEA. The CDR3 reads CSVQGRGTYEQYF. CDR3 bases: TGCAGCGTTCAGGGGCGGGGAACCTACGAGCAGTACTTC.

This sequence joins TRBV25-1 and TRBJ1-1, with 7 bases matching TRBD1. The J segment lost 2 bases and the V segment lost 8 bases, leaving 14 bases of the junction unmatched. CDR1 is MGHDK and CDR2 is SYGVNS in the germline V gene. There are 16 residues in the CDR3. This CDR3 reads CASPKPLTGENTEAFF. The CDR3 nucleotides read TGTGCCAGCCCTAAGCCCCTCACAGGGGAAAACACTGAAGCTTTCTTT.

As for this clone: Different DNA sequences within this sample yield the same CDR3. The chain recombines TRBV9 with TRBJ1-1, with 9 bases fitting TRBD1. Germline CDR1 and CDR2: SGDLS and YYNGEE. The CDR3 loop spans 16 amino acids. The trim removed 0 bases at V and 0 bases at J, leaving 3 bases unmatched. The CDR3 DNA sequence: TGTGCCAGCAGCGTAGGGGGACAGGGTCTGAACACTGAAGCTTTCTTT. Translated: CASSVGGQGLNTEAFF.

The chain is built from TRBV7-6 and TRBJ2-2; no clear D gene. The length of the CDR3 is 12 residues. Trimming took off 1 base at V and 8 bases at J, with 5 bases between the two ends. CDR1 SGHVS and CDR2 FNYEAQ come from the germline V gene. CDR3 sequence reads: CASSLVEGELFF. The CDR3 DNA is TGTGCCAGCAGCTTAGTGGAGGGGGAGCTGTTTTTT.

V gene TRBV27 combines with J gene TRBJ1-1; D unresolved. The CDR3 consists of 13 residues. The V end was cut by 3 bases, the J end by 1 base, with 6 bases between. The germline V gene has CDR1 MNHEY and CDR2 SMNVEV (reference sequence). The CDR3 DNA reads as TGTGCCAGCAGTTTGGCAGGGAACACTGAAGCTTTCTTT. Protein sequence: CASSLAGNTEAFF.

V and J are TRBV6-5 and TRBJ2-1; 11 bases map to TRBD1. This CDR3 spans 14 amino acids. Trimming cost V 5 bases and J 9 bases; bases outside gene matches: 6. Per germline, CDR1 MNHEY and CDR2 SVGAGI. CDR3 amino acids: CASSLSGTGGEQFF. The DNA for the CDR3 is TGTGCCAGCAGTCTTTCCGGGACAGGGGGTGAGCAGTTCTTC.

This sequence joins TRBV13 and TRBJ1-1; 8 bases align to TRBD1. This CDR3 has 13 residues. V dropped 8 bases and J dropped 5; count of bases not matched to a gene: 7. Germline V lookup: CDR1 PRHDT, CDR2 FYEKMQ (reference sequence). CDR3 DNA sequence: TGTGCCAGCCGAACAGGGGGGGTAACTGAAGCTTTCTTT. Its translation: CASRTGGVTEAFF.

The chain recombines TRBV4-1 with TRBJ1-5, with unresolved D. Trimming removed 1 base at V and 0 bases at J, with 10 bases between. Germline CDR1 reads MGHRA; CDR2 reads YSYEKL. There are 16 residues in the CDR3. CDR3 sequence (DNA): TGCGCCAGCAGCCAAGTCCCGCCCCCTAGCAATCAGCCCCAGCATTTT. Encoded protein: CASSQVPPPSNQPQHF.